These T cell receptor beta chains were read from a single sample in a study of cytomegalovirus exposure and HLA in healthy donors. TCRdb's copy holds only in-frame clones and misses some; the assay was immunoSEQ multiplex PCR. The data hold roughly 150,000 clones, with roughly 75% observed a single time. Sequenced sample: PBMCs. These receptors originate from a man aged 18 to 35 in good health and CMV-seropositive. CDR3s include the opening cysteine and the closing phenylalanine or tryptophan. D genes are given only for firm matches. Part of the rows lack a size; the others show once, few, many or a class for expanded clones.

v_gene: TRBV19; d_gene: .; j_gene: TRBJ2-5; abundance: .; CDR3aa: CASSPAGETQYF; CDR3nt: TGTGCCAGTAGTCCGGCGGGAGAGACCCAGTACTTC
v_gene: TRBV2; d_gene: TRBD1; j_gene: TRBJ2-7; abundance: few; CDR3aa: CASSDIGTGVYEQYF; CDR3nt: TGTGCCAGCAGTGACATTGGGACAGGGGTATACGAGCAGTACTTC
v_gene: TRBV28; d_gene: .; j_gene: TRBJ2-1; abundance: once; CDR3aa: CASSLADYTYNEQFF; CDR3nt: TGTGCCAGCAGTTTAGCGGATTATACCTACAATGAGCAGTTCTTC
v_gene: TRBV7-9; d_gene: .; j_gene: TRBJ2-3; abundance: few; CDR3aa: CSSSPTPVGAQYF; CDR3nt: TGTTCCAGCAGCCCTACGCCGGTCGGAGCGCAGTATTTT
v_gene: TRBV7-3; d_gene: TRBD2; j_gene: TRBJ2-1; abundance: .; CDR3aa: CASSSSGTDEQFF; CDR3nt: TGTGCCAGCAGCTCCAGCGGGACCGATGAGCAGTTCTTC
v_gene: TRBV19; d_gene: TRBD1; j_gene: TRBJ1-5; abundance: .; CDR3aa: CASSIETGGSGNQPQHF; CDR3nt: TGTGCCAGTAGTATAGAAACAGGGGGATCGGGCAATCAGCCCCAGCATTTT
v_gene: TRBV4-1; d_gene: .; j_gene: TRBJ1-1; abundance: .; CDR3aa: CASSLQYLDTEAFF; CDR3nt: TGCGCCAGCAGCCTACAGTATTTGGACACTGAAGCTTTCTTT
v_gene: TRBV27; d_gene: TRBD2; j_gene: TRBJ2-5; abundance: .; CDR3aa: CASSKGLAGVKTQYF; CDR3nt: TGTGCCAGCAGTAAGGGGCTAGCGGGAGTAAAGACCCAGTACTTC
v_gene: TRBV5-1; d_gene: TRBD2; j_gene: TRBJ2-3; abundance: .; CDR3aa: CASSLGAGGYTDTQYF; CDR3nt: TGCGCCAGCAGCTTGGGGGCGGGAGGATACACAGATACGCAGTATTTT
v_gene: TRBV18; d_gene: .; j_gene: TRBJ2-5; abundance: .; CDR3aa: CASSPNYQETQYF; CDR3nt: TGTGCCAGCTCACCAAACTACCAAGAGACCCAGTACTTC
v_gene: TRBV5-1; d_gene: .; j_gene: TRBJ2-2; abundance: .; CDR3aa: CASSSIRGGPGELFF; CDR3nt: TGCGCCAGCAGCTCGATCAGGGGCGGACCCGGGGAGCTGTTTTTT
v_gene: TRBV7-8; d_gene: .; j_gene: TRBJ1-6; abundance: once; CDR3aa: CASSPSTSGSPLHF; CDR3nt: TGTGCCAGCAGCCCGAGCACATCGGGGTCACCCCTCCACTTT
v_gene: TRBV5-4; d_gene: TRBD2; j_gene: TRBJ2-1; abundance: .; CDR3aa: CASTIAGAPNEQFF; CDR3nt: TGTGCCAGCACCATAGCGGGAGCCCCCAATGAGCAGTTCTTC
v_gene: TRBV15; d_gene: .; j_gene: TRBJ1-2; abundance: .; CDR3aa: CATSRPNYGYTF; CDR3nt: TGTGCCACCAGCAGACCAAACTATGGCTACACCTTC
v_gene: TRBV7-8; d_gene: TRBD1; j_gene: TRBJ2-3; abundance: .; CDR3aa: CASSQGTGRTDTQYF; CDR3nt: TGTGCCAGCAGCCAAGGGACAGGGAGGACAGATACGCAGTATTTT
v_gene: TRBV7-9; d_gene: .; j_gene: TRBJ2-1; abundance: .; CDR3aa: CASSLGGRGVQQFF; CDR3nt: TGTGCCAGCAGCTTAGGAGGGAGGGGGGTGCAGCAGTTCTTC
v_gene: TRBV28; d_gene: TRBD1; j_gene: TRBJ2-7; abundance: .; CDR3aa: CASSLILLRDRGYEQYF; CDR3nt: TGTGCCAGCAGTTTAATTCTGCTCCGGGACAGGGGCTACGAGCAGTACTTC
v_gene: TRBV27; d_gene: .; j_gene: TRBJ2-5; abundance: .; CDR3aa: CASKTPSGETQYF; CDR3nt: TGTGCCAGCAAAACCCCCTCAGGGGAGACCCAGTACTTC
v_gene: TRBV6-5; d_gene: .; j_gene: TRBJ2-3; abundance: few; CDR3aa: CASSYSGGDTQYF; CDR3nt: TGTGCCAGCAGTTACTCCGGGGGAGATACGCAGTATTTT
v_gene: TRBV9; d_gene: .; j_gene: TRBJ2-1; abundance: .; CDR3aa: CASSVAGPGDHNEQFF; CDR3nt: TGTGCCAGCAGCGTAGCTGGGCCAGGGGACCACAATGAGCAGTTCTTC
v_gene: TRBV29-1; d_gene: TRBD2; j_gene: TRBJ2-1; abundance: few; CDR3aa: CSVESPDQDSSGRPSSYNEQFF; CDR3nt: TGCAGCGTTGAATCTCCGGACCAAGACTCTAGCGGGAGGCCCAGCTCCTACAATGAGCAGTTCTTC
v_gene: TRBV25-1; d_gene: TRBD1; j_gene: TRBJ1-1; abundance: few; CDR3aa: CASSSFATGEAFF; CDR3nt: TGTGCCAGCAGTTCTTTCGCGACAGGGGAAGCTTTCTTT
v_gene: TRBV27; d_gene: TRBD2; j_gene: TRBJ2-5; abundance: .; CDR3aa: CASSLSIAAGERETQYF; CDR3nt: TGTGCCAGCAGTTTATCGATTGCAGCGGGAGAGAGGGAGACCCAGTACTTC
v_gene: TRBV4-2; d_gene: TRBD2; j_gene: TRBJ2-3; abundance: .; CDR3aa: CASSKSGTSGDTQYF; CDR3nt: TGTGCCAGCAGCAAGTCCGGGACTAGCGGTGATACGCAGTATTTT
v_gene: TRBV21-1; d_gene: .; j_gene: TRBJ2-1; abundance: few; CDR3aa: CASSKALRGLYNEQFF; CDR3nt: TGTGCCAGCAGCAAAGCGCTAAGGGGCCTTTACAATGAGCAGTTCTTC
v_gene: TRBV29-1; d_gene: TRBD2; j_gene: TRBJ2-7; abundance: .; CDR3aa: CSVTTGRAEQYF; CDR3nt: TGCAGCGTGACCACCGGGAGGGCCGAGCAGTACTTC
v_gene: TRBV7-9; d_gene: TRBD2; j_gene: TRBJ2-1; abundance: .; CDR3aa: CASSRTSGRWNEQFF; CDR3nt: TGTGCCAGCAGCCGGACTAGCGGGAGATGGAATGAGCAGTTCTTC
v_gene: TRBV18; d_gene: .; j_gene: TRBJ1-4; abundance: .; CDR3aa: CASSLQGGREKLFF; CDR3nt: TGTGCCAGCTCCTTACAGGGAGGGCGTGAAAAACTGTTTTTT
v_gene: TRBV7-8; d_gene: TRBD1; j_gene: TRBJ1-5; abundance: .; CDR3aa: CASSEWTGGVVNNQPQHF; CDR3nt: TGTGCCAGCAGCGAATGGACAGGGGGCGTCGTGAATAATCAGCCCCAGCATTTT
v_gene: TRBV9; d_gene: TRBD2; j_gene: TRBJ2-3; abundance: .; CDR3aa: CASSRRPRLADATDTQYF; CDR3nt: TGTGCCAGCAGCCGACGACCGCGACTAGCGGACGCCACAGATACGCAGTATTTT
v_gene: TRBV2; d_gene: .; j_gene: TRBJ1-4; abundance: .; CDR3aa: CARSVNRARAYEKLFF; CDR3nt: TGTGCCCGCAGTGTCAACAGGGCCCGCGCCTATGAAAAACTGTTTTTT
v_gene: TRBV11-2; d_gene: TRBD2; j_gene: TRBJ2-1; abundance: .; CDR3aa: CASSLWGLAGDEQFF; CDR3nt: TGTGCCAGCAGCTTGTGGGGACTAGCGGGAGATGAGCAGTTCTTC
v_gene: TRBV2; d_gene: TRBD2; j_gene: TRBJ2-3; abundance: .; CDR3aa: CASSEGSAGVIDTQYF; CDR3nt: TGTGCCAGCAGTGAGGGAAGTGCGGGAGTGATAGATACGCAGTATTTT
v_gene: TRBV18; d_gene: .; j_gene: TRBJ1-2; abundance: .; CDR3aa: CASSPLLRGSNGYTF; CDR3nt: TGTGCCAGCTCACCCCTTCTCAGGGGTTCCAATGGCTACACCTTC
v_gene: TRBV2; d_gene: .; j_gene: TRBJ2-7; abundance: .; CDR3aa: CASSEGSGGYYEQYF; CDR3nt: TGTGCCAGCAGTGAGGGGTCAGGGGGGTACTACGAGCAGTACTTC
v_gene: TRBV5-6; d_gene: TRBD1; j_gene: TRBJ2-1; abundance: .; CDR3aa: CASSLTGGGQFF; CDR3nt: TGTGCCAGCAGCTTGACAGGGGGAGGGCAGTTCTTC
v_gene: TRBV4-1; d_gene: TRBD1; j_gene: TRBJ1-1; abundance: .; CDR3aa: CASKQGTGVTEAFF; CDR3nt: TGCGCCAGCAAACAGGGAACAGGGGTAACTGAAGCTTTCTTT
v_gene: TRBV29-1; d_gene: TRBD2; j_gene: TRBJ2-5; abundance: .; CDR3aa: CSVGLLAGGKAQYF; CDR3nt: TGCAGCGTTGGCCTTCTAGCGGGGGGAAAGGCCCAGTACTTC
v_gene: TRBV29-1; d_gene: .; j_gene: TRBJ2-7; abundance: .; CDR3aa: CSVLGITYEQYF; CDR3nt: TGCAGCGTCCTTGGTATTACCTACGAGCAGTACTTC
v_gene: TRBV6-1; d_gene: TRBD2; j_gene: TRBJ2-5; abundance: .; CDR3aa: CASSEDGLAGGFGETQYF; CDR3nt: TGTGCCAGCAGTGAAGACGGACTAGCGGGAGGTTTTGGAGAGACCCAGTACTTC
v_gene: TRBV28; d_gene: TRBD1; j_gene: TRBJ1-2; abundance: .; CDR3aa: CASRTSGTGADYGYTF; CDR3nt: TGTGCCAGCAGAACCTCCGGGACAGGGGCGGACTATGGCTACACCTTC
v_gene: TRBV20-1; d_gene: .; j_gene: TRBJ1-2; abundance: .; CDR3aa: CSVLALKGYTF; CDR3nt: TGCAGTGTCCTAGCCTTGAAGGGCTACACCTTC
v_gene: TRBV4-1; d_gene: TRBD2; j_gene: TRBJ2-6; abundance: few; CDR3aa: CASSQERRLAAGANVLTF; CDR3nt: TGCGCCAGCAGCCAAGAGCGACGACTAGCGGCAGGGGCCAACGTCCTGACTTTC
v_gene: TRBV19; d_gene: .; j_gene: TRBJ2-1; abundance: .; CDR3aa: CASSAGVSEQFF; CDR3nt: TGTGCCAGTAGTGCAGGGGTTTCTGAGCAGTTCTTC
v_gene: TRBV29-1; d_gene: .; j_gene: TRBJ1-3; abundance: .; CDR3aa: CSVEVSGLSGNTIYF; CDR3nt: TGCAGCGTTGAGGTCAGTGGGCTCTCTGGAAACACCATATATTTT
v_gene: TRBV28; d_gene: TRBD2; j_gene: TRBJ2-1; abundance: .; CDR3aa: CASSFVLAGRNEQFF; CDR3nt: TGTGCCAGCAGTTTTGTACTAGCGGGACGCAATGAGCAGTTCTTC